Presented here are 2 T cell receptor beta chains from one specimen sequenced in a study of technical replicates of blood from several donors. TCRdb keeps only in-frame clones here, not all; method: immunoSEQ multiplex PCR. The data contain about 82,000 clones, roughly 95% of them singletons. The specimen sequenced was T cells isolated from PBMCs. The receptor source for this set is a human donor in good health.

This chain uses TRBV6-5 with TRBJ1-4; D is perhaps TRBD1 (5 bases). Germline V gene sequence: CDR1 MNHEY, CDR2 SVGAGI. V gave up 4 bases and J gave up 4 bases, with 13 bases separating them. This CDR3 comprises 15 residues. This CDR3 is CASSSQGSGNEKLFF. The CDR3 DNA follows: TGTGCCAGCAGTTCGCAGGGATCGGGTAATGAAAAACTGTTTTTT.

The chain combines TRBV6-5 with TRBJ2-7, with 7 bases identical to TRBD2. This CDR3 spans 14 amino acids. J gave up 5 bases and V 0 bases, and 4 bases lay outside the gene matches. CDR1 and CDR2 from the germline V gene are MNHEY and SVGAGI. The DNA of the CDR3 is TGTGCCAGCAGTTACTCGTATCGGGGGGACGAGCAGTACTTC. Translating gives CASSYSYRGDEQYF.